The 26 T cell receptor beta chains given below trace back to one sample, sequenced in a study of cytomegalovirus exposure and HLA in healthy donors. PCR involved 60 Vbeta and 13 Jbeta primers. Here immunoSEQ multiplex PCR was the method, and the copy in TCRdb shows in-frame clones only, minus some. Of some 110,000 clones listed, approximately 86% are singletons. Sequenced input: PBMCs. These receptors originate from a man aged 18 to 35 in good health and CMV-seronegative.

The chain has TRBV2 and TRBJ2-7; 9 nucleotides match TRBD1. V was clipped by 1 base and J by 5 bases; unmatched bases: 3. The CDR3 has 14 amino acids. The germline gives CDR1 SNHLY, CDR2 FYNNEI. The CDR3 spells CASSEVGQGDEQYF. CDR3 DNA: TGTGCCAGCAGTGAAGTGGGACAGGGCGACGAGCAGTACTTC.

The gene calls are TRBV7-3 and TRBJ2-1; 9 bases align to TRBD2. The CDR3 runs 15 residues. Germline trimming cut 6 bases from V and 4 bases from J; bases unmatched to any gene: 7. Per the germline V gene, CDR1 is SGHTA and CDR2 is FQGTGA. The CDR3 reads CASSQTSGEYNEQFF. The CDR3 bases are TGTGCCAGCAGTCAGACTAGCGGAGAATACAATGAGCAGTTCTTC.

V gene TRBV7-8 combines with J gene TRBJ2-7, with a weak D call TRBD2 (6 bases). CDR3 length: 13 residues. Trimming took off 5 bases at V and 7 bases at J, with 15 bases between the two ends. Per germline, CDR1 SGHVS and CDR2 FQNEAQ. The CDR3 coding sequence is TGTGCCAGCAGCCAAGGAGGGTCTGGGGAGCAGTACTTC. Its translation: CASSQGGSGEQYF.

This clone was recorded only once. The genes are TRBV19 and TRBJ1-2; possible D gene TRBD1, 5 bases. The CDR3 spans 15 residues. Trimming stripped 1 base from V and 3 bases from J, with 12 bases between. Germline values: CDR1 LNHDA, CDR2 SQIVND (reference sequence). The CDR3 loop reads CASSIVTAIDYGYTF. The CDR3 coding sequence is TGTGCCAGTAGTATAGTGACAGCTATTGACTATGGCTACACCTTC. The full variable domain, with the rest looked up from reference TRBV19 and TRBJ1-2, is DGGITQSPKYLFRKEGQNVTLSCEQNLNHDAMYWYRQDPGQGLRLIYYSQIVNDFQKGDIAEGYSVSREKKESFPLTVTSAQKNPTAFYLCASSIVTAIDYGYTFGSGTRLTVV.

CDR3 in DNA: TGTGCCAGCACCCCCGGGGGAGGCAATCAGCCCCAGCATTTT. Protein sequence: CASTPGGGNQPQHF. The V call is TRBV27, the J call TRBJ1-5, with D possibly TRBD1 on 5 matching bases. Germline CDR1 is MNHEY and CDR2 is SMNVEV (reference sequence). This CDR3 has 14 amino acids. Trimming shortened V by 7 bases and J by 2 bases, and 12 bases separated the two germline ends.

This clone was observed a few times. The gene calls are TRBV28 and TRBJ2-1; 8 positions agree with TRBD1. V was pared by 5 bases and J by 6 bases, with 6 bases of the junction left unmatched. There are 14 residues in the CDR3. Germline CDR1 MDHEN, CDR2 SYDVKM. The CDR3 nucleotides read TGTGCCAGCAGTGGGGACAGGACCATCAATGAGCAGTTCTTC. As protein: CASSGDRTINEQFF.

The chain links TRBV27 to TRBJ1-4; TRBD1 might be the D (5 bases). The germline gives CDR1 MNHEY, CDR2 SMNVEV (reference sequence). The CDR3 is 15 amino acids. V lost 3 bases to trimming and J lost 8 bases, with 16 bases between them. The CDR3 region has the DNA TGTGCCAGCAGTTTGGCCGACAGATTGGGGGAAAAACTGTTTTTT. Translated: CASSLADRLGEKLFF.

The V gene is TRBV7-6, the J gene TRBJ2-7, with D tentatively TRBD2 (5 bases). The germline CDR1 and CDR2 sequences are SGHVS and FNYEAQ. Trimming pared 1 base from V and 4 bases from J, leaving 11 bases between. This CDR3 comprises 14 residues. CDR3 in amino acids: CASSLDFGKYEQYF. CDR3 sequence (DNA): TGTGCCAGCAGCTTAGATTTCGGGAAATACGAGCAGTACTTC.

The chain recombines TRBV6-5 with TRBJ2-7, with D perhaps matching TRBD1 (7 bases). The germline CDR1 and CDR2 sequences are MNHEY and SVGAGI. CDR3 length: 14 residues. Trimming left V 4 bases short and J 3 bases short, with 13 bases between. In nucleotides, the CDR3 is TGTGCCAGCAGTTCCCACAGGGGAGGCTACGAGCAGTACTTC. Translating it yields CASSSHRGGYEQYF.

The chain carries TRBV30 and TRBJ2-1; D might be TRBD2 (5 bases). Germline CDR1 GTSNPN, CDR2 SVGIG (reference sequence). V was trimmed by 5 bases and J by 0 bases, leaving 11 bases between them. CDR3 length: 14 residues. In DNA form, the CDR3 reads TGTGCCTGGCAGACTGGGAGCTCCTACAATGAGCAGTTCTTC. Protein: CAWQTGSSYNEQFF.

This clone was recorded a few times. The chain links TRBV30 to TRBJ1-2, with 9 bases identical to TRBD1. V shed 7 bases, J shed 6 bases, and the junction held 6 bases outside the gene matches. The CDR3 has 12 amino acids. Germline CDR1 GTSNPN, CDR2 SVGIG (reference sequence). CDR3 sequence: CASRQGVNGYTF. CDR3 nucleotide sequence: TGTGCCTCCAGACAGGGGGTCAATGGCTACACCTTC.

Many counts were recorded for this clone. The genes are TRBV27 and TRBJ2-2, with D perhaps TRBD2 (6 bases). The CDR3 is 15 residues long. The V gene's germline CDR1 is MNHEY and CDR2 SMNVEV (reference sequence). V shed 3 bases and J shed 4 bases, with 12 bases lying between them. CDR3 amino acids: CASSFTGAGTGELFF. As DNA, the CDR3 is TGTGCCAGCAGTTTCACGGGAGCCGGCACCGGGGAGCTGTTTTTT.

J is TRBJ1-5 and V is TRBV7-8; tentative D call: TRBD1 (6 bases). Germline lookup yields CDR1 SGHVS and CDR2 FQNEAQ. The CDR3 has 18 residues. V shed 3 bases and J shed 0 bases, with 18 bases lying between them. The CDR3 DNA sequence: TGTGCCAGCAGCTTGCGTCCTGGACAGCCTTATAGCAATCAGCCCCAGCATTTT. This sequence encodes CASSLRPGQPYSNQPQHF.

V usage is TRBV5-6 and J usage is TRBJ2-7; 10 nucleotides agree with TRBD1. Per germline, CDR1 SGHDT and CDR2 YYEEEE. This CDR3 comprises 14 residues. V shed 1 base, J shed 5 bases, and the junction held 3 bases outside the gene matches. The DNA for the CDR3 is TGTGCCAGCAGCTTGAGACAGGGGGCCCACGAGCAGTACTTC. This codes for CASSLRQGAHEQYF.

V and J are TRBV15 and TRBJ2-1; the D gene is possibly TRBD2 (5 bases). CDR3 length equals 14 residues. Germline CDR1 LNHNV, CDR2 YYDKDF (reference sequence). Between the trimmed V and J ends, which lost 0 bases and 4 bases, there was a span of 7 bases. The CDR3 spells CATSRDGGYNEQFF. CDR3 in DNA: TGTGCCACCAGCAGAGATGGCGGGTACAATGAGCAGTTCTTC.

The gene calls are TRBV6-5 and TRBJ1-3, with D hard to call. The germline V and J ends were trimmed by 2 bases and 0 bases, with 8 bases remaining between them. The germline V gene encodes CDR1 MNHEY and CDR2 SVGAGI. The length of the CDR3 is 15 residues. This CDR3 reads CASSYRGSSGNTIYF. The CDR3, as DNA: TGTGCCAGCAGTTACCGAGGGAGCTCTGGAAACACCATATATTTT.

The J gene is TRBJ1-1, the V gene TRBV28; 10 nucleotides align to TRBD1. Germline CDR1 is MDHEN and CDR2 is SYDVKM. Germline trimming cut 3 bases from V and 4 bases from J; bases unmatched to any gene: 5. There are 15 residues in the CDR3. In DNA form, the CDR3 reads TGTGCCAGCAGTTTTTCCCGGGACAGGGGCACTGAAGCTTTCTTT. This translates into CASSFSRDRGTEAFF. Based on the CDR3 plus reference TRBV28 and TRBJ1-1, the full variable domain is DVKVTQSSRYLVKRTGEKVFLECVQDMDHENMFWYRQDPGLGLRLIYFSYDVKMKEKGDIPEGYSVSREKKERFSLILESASTNQTSMYLCASSFSRDRGTEAFFGQGTRLTVV.

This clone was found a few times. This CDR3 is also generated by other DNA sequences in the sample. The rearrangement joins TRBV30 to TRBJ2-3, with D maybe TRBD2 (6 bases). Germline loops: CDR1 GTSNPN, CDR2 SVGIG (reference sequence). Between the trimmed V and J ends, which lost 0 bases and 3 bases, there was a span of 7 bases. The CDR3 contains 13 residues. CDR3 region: CAWSVGGTDTQYF. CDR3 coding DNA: TGTGCCTGGAGTGTTGGGGGGACAGATACGCAGTATTTT. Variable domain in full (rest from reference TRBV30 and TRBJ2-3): SQTIHQWPATLVQPVGSPLSLECTVEGTSNPNLYWYRQAAGRGLQLLFYSVGIGQISSEVPQNLSASRPQDRQFILSSKKLLLSDSGFYLCAWSVGGTDTQYFGPGTRLTVL.

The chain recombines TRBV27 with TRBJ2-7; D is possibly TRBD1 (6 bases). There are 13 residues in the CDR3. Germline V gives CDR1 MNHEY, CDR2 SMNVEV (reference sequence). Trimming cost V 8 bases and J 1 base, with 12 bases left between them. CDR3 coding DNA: TGTGCCAGCCGAGGGACATATTCCTACGAGCAGTACTTC. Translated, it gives CASRGTYSYEQYF.

This CDR3 is CASSLGLRGENDRVYGYTF. CDR3 sequence (DNA): TGCGCCAGCAGCTTGGGTTTACGGGGGGAAAACGACAGAGTCTATGGCTACACCTTC. V usage is TRBV5-1 and J usage is TRBJ1-2; perhaps TRBD1 as D (5 bases). The V gene lost 0 bases and the J gene lost 4 bases, with 25 bases spanning the gap. This CDR3 is built from 19 residues. Germline-derived CDR1 and CDR2 are SGHRS and YFSETQ.

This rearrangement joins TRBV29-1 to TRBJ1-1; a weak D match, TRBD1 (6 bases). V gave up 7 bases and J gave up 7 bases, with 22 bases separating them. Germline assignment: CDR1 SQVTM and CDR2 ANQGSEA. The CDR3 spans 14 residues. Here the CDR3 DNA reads TGCAGCGCGGAGAGCTTACAGGGTTGGAGTGAAGCTTTCTTT. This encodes CSAESLQGWSEAFF. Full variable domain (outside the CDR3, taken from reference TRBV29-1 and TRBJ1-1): SAVISQKPSRDICQRGTSLTIQCQVDSQVTMMFWYRQQPGQSLTLIATANQGSEATYESGFVIDKFPISRPNLTFSTLTVSNMSPEDSSIYLCSAESLQGWSEAFFGQGTRLTVV.

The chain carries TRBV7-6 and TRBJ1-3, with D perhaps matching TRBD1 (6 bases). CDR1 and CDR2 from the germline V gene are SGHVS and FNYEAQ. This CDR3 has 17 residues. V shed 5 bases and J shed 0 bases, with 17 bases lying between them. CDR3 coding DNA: TGTGCCAGCAGCCCCCTTAGGACAGCCAGCTCTGGAAACACCATATATTTT. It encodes CASSPLRTASSGNTIYF.

CDR3 DNA sequence: TGTGCCAGTAGTCCCCCCGGGGACTATGGCTACACCTTC. Amino acids: CASSPPGDYGYTF. The rearrangement joins TRBV19 to TRBJ1-2; D uncertain. Per the germline V gene, CDR1 is LNHDA and CDR2 is SQIVND (reference sequence). This CDR3 comprises 13 residues. Deletions cut 5 bases from V and 3 bases from J, with 10 bases between. The whole variable domain, remainder taken from reference TRBV19 and TRBJ1-2, is DGGITQSPKYLFRKEGQNVTLSCEQNLNHDAMYWYRQDPGQGLRLIYYSQIVNDFQKGDIAEGYSVSREKKESFPLTVTSAQKNPTAFYLCASSPPGDYGYTFGSGTRLTVV.

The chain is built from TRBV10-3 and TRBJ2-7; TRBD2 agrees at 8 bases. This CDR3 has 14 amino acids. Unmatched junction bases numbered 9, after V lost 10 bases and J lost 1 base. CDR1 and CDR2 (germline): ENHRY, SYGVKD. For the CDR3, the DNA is TGTGCCACGCTACGAATAGCGGGATCCTACGAGCAGTACTTC. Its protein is CATLRIAGSYEQYF.

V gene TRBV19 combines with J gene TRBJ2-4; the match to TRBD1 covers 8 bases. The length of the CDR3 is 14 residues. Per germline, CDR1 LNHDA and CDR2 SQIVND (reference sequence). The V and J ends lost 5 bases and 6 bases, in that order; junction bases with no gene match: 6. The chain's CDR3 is CASSPRDRLNIQYF. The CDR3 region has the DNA TGTGCCAGTAGTCCCCGGGACAGGTTAAACATTCAGTACTTC.

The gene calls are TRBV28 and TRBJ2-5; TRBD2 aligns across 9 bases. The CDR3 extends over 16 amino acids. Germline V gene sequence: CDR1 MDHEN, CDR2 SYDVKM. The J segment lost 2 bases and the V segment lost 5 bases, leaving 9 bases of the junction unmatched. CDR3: CASSVASGNAQETQYF. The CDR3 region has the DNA TGTGCCAGCAGTGTGGCTAGCGGGAATGCGCAAGAGACCCAGTACTTC.